The rows below give T cell receptor beta chains drawn from one sample of a study of regulatory T cells in long-lasting Graves disease. MiXCR was run by TCRdb on the multiplex PCR reads, yielding one entry per CDR3 protein. This table holds hundreds of thousands of distinct CDR3 sequences, approximately 12% found once. These data were also filed under a second study, of T cells in Graves' hyperthyroidism and ophthalmopathy.

Sequencing was performed on peripheral blood mononuclear cells (PBMCs), taken at new diagnosis, from a patient treated with antithyroid drugs. The receptors derive from a woman aged 25 to 39 with Graves disease. CDR3s include the opening cysteine and the closing phenylalanine or tryptophan. A D gene is named only where the DNA matches it firmly. Clone size is given for some rows only: seen once, a few or many times, or a class if the clone is expanded.

V	J	D	size	DNA	CDR3
TRBV28	TRBJ2-7	TRBD2	many	TGTGCCAGCAGTGGGGGGGGGACCACCTACGAGCAGTACTTC	CASSGGGTTYEQYF
TRBV6-1	TRBJ2-1	TRBD2	many	TGTGCCAGCACCAAAACACGACTAGCGGCCTTCGATGAGCAGTTCTTC	CASTKTRLAAFDEQFF
TRBV9	TRBJ2-1	-	-	TGTGCCAGCAGTCTGAACCTAGAGCAGTTCTTC	CASSLNLEQFF
TRBV19	TRBJ2-3	TRBD2	many	TGTGCCAGTAGTATGGCCCTAGCGGGAGCGGGGTCGCCAGATACGCAGTATTTT	CASSMALAGAGSPDTQYF
TRBV2	TRBJ2-5	TRBD2	many	TGTGCCAGCATAAGACAGGGACTAGCGGGAGTGGAGACCCAGTACTTC	CASIRQGLAGVETQYF
TRBV24-1	TRBJ2-7	TRBD1	-	TGTGCCACCAGTGATTCAGGAGACAGGGACCCCCTCGAGCAGTACTTC	CATSDSGDRDPLEQYF
TRBV4-3	TRBJ1-1	-	many	TGCGCCAGCAGCCCAAGCGATTCCCGAGGGAACACTGAAGCTTTCTTT	CASSPSDSRGNTEAFF
TRBV12-3/TRBV12-4	TRBJ2-1	TRBD2	many	TGTGCCAGCAGTCAATGGACTAGCGGGGGCTACAATGAGCAGTTCTTC	CASSQWTSGGYNEQFF
TRBV20-1	TRBJ1-4	TRBD1	-	TGCAGTGCTGGCGGTGGACAGGCCTCCGAAAAACTGTTTTTT	CSAGGGQASEKLFF
TRBV20-1	TRBJ2-7	TRBD1	many	TGCAGCGGTGGGACAGGGGGCTCCTACGAGCAGTACTTC	CSGGTGGSYEQYF
TRBV7-3	TRBJ2-2	TRBD2	few	TGTGCCAGCAGCTTAACACCGGGACTAGCGGGAGGTGCCGGGGAGCTGTTTTTT	CASSLTPGLAGGAGELFF
TRBV10-1	TRBJ2-1	TRBD2	-	TGCGCCAGCAGTGGACTAGCGGGAACTGAGCAGTTCTTC	CASSGLAGTEQFF
TRBV2	TRBJ2-3	TRBD2	many	TGTGCCAGCAGCGCCGGGACTAGCGGGACCCCCATCACAGATACGCAGTATTTT	CASSAGTSGTPITDTQYF
TRBV19	TRBJ2-5	-	-	TGTGCCAGTAGCAATAGGGGGAGGAAGGAGACCCAGTACTTC	CASSNRGRKETQYF
TRBV5-1	TRBJ2-2	TRBD2	many	TGCGCCAGCAGCATACAGGTGGCGGGAGCATCCACCGGGGAGCTGTTTTTT	CASSIQVAGASTGELFF
TRBV29-1	TRBJ2-1	TRBD2	-	TGCAGCGACCGATTAGCGGGAGGGCGGGAGCAGTTCTTC	CSDRLAGGREQFF
TRBV28	TRBJ1-1	TRBD1	many	TGTGCCAGCACCACCCTCCTAAGGGACAGGGCGTGGACTGAAGCTTTCTTT	CASTTLLRDRAWTEAFF
TRBV28	TRBJ1-1	TRBD1	few	TGTGCCAGCAGCCCCCTGATCGCCGGGACAGGGTATACTGAAGCTTTCTTT	CASSPLIAGTGYTEAFF
TRBV28	TRBJ2-2	TRBD2	-	TGTGCCAGCAGTTTATTCGGACTAGCGGGAGGAAAAACCGGGGAGCTGTTTTTT	CASSLFGLAGGKTGELFF
TRBV20-1	TRBJ1-2	TRBD1	-	TGCAGTGCTAGAGAGACGACAGGGATTCGTGGCTACACCTTC	CSARETTGIRGYTF
TRBV4-1	TRBJ1-4	TRBD1	many	TGCGCCAGCAGCCACAGACAGGGTGGAAGTGAAAAACTGTTTTTT	CASSHRQGGSEKLFF
TRBV9	TRBJ1-6	-	few	TGTGCCAGCAGCGTAGATGGGTTGAGTAAGAGCAATTCACCCCTCCACTTT	CASSVDGLSKSNSPLHF
TRBV5-1	TRBJ2-1	TRBD1	-	TGCGCCAGCAGCTTGGTCCGGGACAGGGTCTCCTACAATGAGCAGTTCTTC	CASSLVRDRVSYNEQFF
TRBV20-1	TRBJ2-7	-	-	TGCTGTGCTAGGGATTTTGTTTCGGGGACCTGGAACGAGCAGTACTTC	CCARDFVSGTWNEQYF
TRBV5-1	TRBJ1-1	-	many	TGCGCCAGCAGCAGCCCAGGGGCCTACACTGAAGCTTTCTTT	CASSSPGAYTEAFF
TRBV24-1	TRBJ1-2	-	few	TGTGCCACCAGTGATAGGATGACTAACTATGGCTACACCTTC	CATSDRMTNYGYTF
TRBV11-2	TRBJ2-1	TRBD2	-	TGTGCCAGCAGCTTTCTCGGGACTAGCGGTCCCCATGAGCAGTTCTTC	CASSFLGTSGPHEQFF
TRBV20-1	TRBJ1-5	-	many	TGCAGTGCCGGACGAGGCAATCAGCCCCAGCATTTT	CSAGRGNQPQHF
TRBV20-1	TRBJ2-7	-	once	TGCAGTGCTACTCCGGGAACTAACTACGAGCAGTACTTC	CSATPGTNYEQYF
TRBV3-1	TRBJ2-3	-	many	TGTGCCAGCAGCCAAGATCGAGGGGTGGGAGATACGCAGTATTTT	CASSQDRGVGDTQYF
TRBV7-7	TRBJ1-1	-	many	TGTGCTAGCAGCTTAGACAGAGAGTCTGAAGCTTTCTTT	CASSLDRESEAFF
TRBV10-3	TRBJ2-1	TRBD1	many	TGTGCCATCACGGGACAGGGGGCGTCTGAGCAGTTCTTC	CAITGQGASEQFF
TRBV11-2	TRBJ2-7	TRBD2	-	TGTGCCAGCAGCTTAGATAGCGGGGCCTCCTACGAGCAGTACTTC	CASSLDSGASYEQYF
TRBV6-1	TRBJ1-1	-	-	TGTGCCAGCATCCCGGTTTCAGGCAGGGAGAACACTGAAGCTTTCTTT	CASIPVSGRENTEAFF
TRBV3-1	TRBJ1-1	-	-	TGTGCCAGCAGAAAGCTAGGGATGAACACTGAAGCTTTCTTT	CASRKLGMNTEAFF
TRBV24-1	TRBJ2-1	TRBD2	many	TGTGCCACCAGTGACGCCCTGGCGGGAGATGAGCAGTTCTTC	CATSDALAGDEQFF
TRBV30	TRBJ1-1	-	many	TGTGCCTGGAGTCCTTCCACCCTTCAAGCTTTCTTT	CAWSPSTLQAFF
TRBV30	TRBJ1-1	-	-	TGTGCCTGGAGTGAGTCGACACACACTGAAGCTTTCTTT	CAWSESTHTEAFF
TRBV6-1	TRBJ2-1	-	few	TGTGCCAGCAGAGGGAACCACAATGAGCAGTTCTTC	CASRGNHNEQFF
TRBV7-9	TRBJ2-3	TRBD2	few	TGTGCCAGCAGCCTCATAAGCGGGAGGAGCACAGATACGCAGTATTTT	CASSLISGRSTDTQYF
TRBV6-2/TRBV6-3	TRBJ2-5	-	many	TGTGCCAGCAGTTCCCACCCGGACAGCTATCAAGAGACCCAGTACTTC	CASSSHPDSYQETQYF
TRBV20-1	TRBJ1-2	TRBD1	many	TGCAGTGTACAGGGGGCGAACGGCTACACCTTC	CSVQGANGYTF
TRBV19	TRBJ1-1	-	many	TGTGCCAGTAGTACATTGGGGCCAGAGCTCTCTGAAGCTTTCTTT	CASSTLGPELSEAFF
TRBV20-1	TRBJ1-5	TRBD1	few	TGCAGTGCTAGTGGGGGGACAGTCAATCAGCCCCAGCATTTT	CSASGGTVNQPQHF